These 5 T cell receptor beta chains were all obtained from the same sample, sequenced in a study of cytomegalovirus exposure and HLA in healthy donors. 13 Jbeta primers and 60 Vbeta primers were used for the PCR. Some clones are missing from TCRdb's copy, which holds only in-frame ones; the method was immunoSEQ multiplex PCR. This sample has over 45,000 clones, with approximately 80% found just once. The sequenced sample was PBMCs. These receptors were obtained from a female donor in good health and CMV-seronegative.

The chain carries TRBV7-9 and TRBJ1-1; TRBD1 aligns across 7 bases. V lost 2 bases and J lost 5; bases outside the gene matches: 2. Germline lookup yields CDR1 SEHNR and CDR2 FQNEAQ (reference sequence). The length of the CDR3 is 13 residues. CDR3 nucleotide sequence: TGTGCCAGCAGCTTAAAGGGGGCGACTGAAGCTTTCTTT. It specifies CASSLKGATEAFF.

V gene TRBV6-5 combines with J gene TRBJ1-2; TRBD1 matches 9 bases. There are 14 residues in the CDR3. CDR1 is MNHEY and CDR2 is SVGAGI in the germline V gene. The ends lost 6 bases at V and 4 bases at J; junction bases unmatched: 6. CDR3 coding DNA: TGTGCCAGCAGGCAACAGGGGGCAGGCTATGGCTACACCTTC. Its protein is CASRQQGAGYGYTF.

This chain links TRBV19 with TRBJ1-5, with a possible D match to TRBD1 (5 bases). The V and J ends lost 3 bases and 0 bases respectively, with 21 bases between them. Germline lookup yields CDR1 LNHDA and CDR2 SQIVND (reference sequence). CDR3 length: 19 residues. The DNA of the CDR3 is TGTGCCAGTAGTATGGGCGGCACGAGGGACTTATATAGCAATCAGCCCCAGCATTTT. It yields the protein CASSMGGTRDLYSNQPQHF.

The CDR3 DNA sequence: TGTGCCAGCAGTGAAAAGGCAGTGCTCCTAGGAGAGCAGTACTTC. Its translation: CASSEKAVLLGEQYF. This sequence joins TRBV6-1 and TRBJ2-7; the D is unclear. Looked up from germline, CDR1 is MNHNS and CDR2 is SASEGT. Trimming pared 2 bases from V and 7 bases from J, leaving 18 bases between. The CDR3 is 15 residues long.

The sample holds a few counts of this clone. CDR3 loop: CATSQWRNSPLHF. The CDR3 DNA follows: TGTGCCACCAGCCAGTGGAGAAATTCACCCCTCCACTTT. This chain uses TRBV15 with TRBJ1-6; no clear D gene. Germline assignment: CDR1 LNHNV and CDR2 YYDKDF (reference sequence). This CDR3 has 13 amino acids. Trimming shortened V by 5 bases and J by 7 bases, and 9 bases separated the two germline ends.